The clone carrying this T cell receptor beta chain came up once. The length of the CDR3 is 14 residues. Germline CDR1 is SGHRS and CDR2 is YFSETQ. Trimming pared 6 bases from V and 5 bases from J, leaving 18 bases between. Every immunoSEQ plate was one replicate of a subset's evenly spread DNA. Original processing notes: With immunoSEQ giving junction-only sequences and no quality scores, filtering differed. Clones were read by immunoSEQ multiplex PCR, and TCRdb kept only the in-frame ones, dropping some. V, J and clone size derive from that table, while D and trimming were established from the DNA sequence. The table records some 2,000,000 clones, about 94% of them present only once. The data are from a study of shared clonotypes between healthy human individuals.

This rearrangement joins TRBV5-1 to TRBJ2-7, with D tentatively TRBD1 (6 bases). The sample was naive CD4+ T cells sorted from blood. Subset described: CD45RA+ positively selected. The TCR sequence derives from a man aged 18 to 30 in good health. The CDR3 DNA reads as TGCGCCAGCACCGCACAGGGACAAGGAAACGAGCAGTACTTC. Its translation: CASTAQGQGNEQYF.